Presented here are 29 T cell receptor beta chains from one specimen sequenced in a study of blood T cell repertoires in COVID-19. Only in-frame clones appear in the TCRdb table, and some are missing; sequencing was by immunoSEQ multiplex PCR. The sample has 20,000 to 25,000 clones; around 83% are singletons. Sequenced material: peripheral blood. These receptors were taken from a man aged 70-80 years with acute or convalescent COVID-19.

DNA of the CDR3: TGTGCCAGCAGCCCCGGGACAGCTATTACTAATTCACCCCTCCACTTT. Its protein is CASSPGTAITNSPLHF. The chain is built from TRBV5-4 and TRBJ1-6; 7 bases are a match to TRBD1. The CDR3 is 16 residues long. V dropped 4 bases and J dropped 6; count of bases not matched to a gene: 10. Looked up from germline, CDR1 is SGHNT and CDR2 is YYREEE (reference sequence).

This chain connects TRBV12-3 or TRBV12-4 to TRBJ1-1; D unclear. The CDR3 has 13 amino acids. Trimming stripped 0 bases from V and 2 bases from J, with 4 bases between. CDR3 DNA sequence: TGTGCCAGCAGTTTAGCACTAAACACTGAAGCTTTCTTT. This sequence encodes CASSLALNTEAFF.

V is TRBV6-2 or TRBV6-3 and J is TRBJ1-5; weak D call: TRBD1 (5 bases). Germline V lookup: CDR1 MNHEY, CDR2 SVGEGT. The CDR3 totals 15 residues. The ends were cut back, 6 bases at V and 4 bases at J, with 16 bases in the middle. The CDR3 loop reads CASSPSGRANQPQHF. As DNA, the CDR3 is TGTGCCAGCAGCCCCTCAGGCAGGGCAAATCAGCCCCAGCATTTT.

The chain recombines TRBV11-2 with TRBJ2-7, with TRBD1 matching over 10 bases. Germline-derived CDR1 and CDR2 are SGHAT and FQNNGV. V dropped 2 bases and J dropped 6; count of bases not matched to a gene: 7. The CDR3 length is 15 residues. The CDR3 sequence: CASSLIGTGESEQYF. In DNA form, the CDR3 reads TGTGCCAGCAGCTTAATAGGGACAGGGGAATCCGAGCAGTACTTC.

This chain connects TRBV25-1 to TRBJ1-4, with 7 bases that match TRBD1. Germline V gene lookup returns CDR1 MGHDK and CDR2 SYGVNS. V shed 3 bases and J 7 bases; nucleotides not matched to a gene: 8. This CDR3 is 15 amino acids long. CDR3 loop: CASSDPRGTAEKLFF. The CDR3 DNA reads TGTGCCAGCAGTGACCCCCGCGGGACAGCTGAAAAACTGTTTTTT.

This chain joins TRBV7-7 and TRBJ2-1; 9 positions match TRBD1. The CDR3 is made up of 15 amino acids. V shed 5 bases, J shed 5 bases, and the junction held 7 bases outside the gene matches. Germline loops: CDR1 SSHAT, CDR2 FNYEAQ (reference sequence). CDR3 in amino acids: CASSRGTGKDNEQFF. The CDR3 DNA is TGTGCCAGCAGCCGAGGGACAGGGAAGGACAATGAGCAGTTCTTC.

This clone has only one observation. The chain links TRBV9 to TRBJ1-6; 7 positions match TRBD1. The CDR3 covers 16 residues. CDR1 is SGDLS and CDR2 is YYNGEE in the germline V gene. V shed 0 bases and J 8 bases; nucleotides not matched to a gene: 8. CDR3 coding DNA: TGTGCCAGCAGCGTAGGTACCGGGACAGCGGATTCACCCCTCCACTTT. This sequence encodes CASSVGTGTADSPLHF.

V is TRBV4-2 and J is TRBJ1-4; 9 bases agree with TRBD1. Germline V gene sequence: CDR1 LGHNA, CDR2 YNFKEQ. V lost 4 bases, J lost 8 bases, and 11 bases stayed unmatched. The CDR3 has 16 amino acids. The CDR3 is CASSLGQGNGEEKLFF. For the CDR3, the DNA is TGTGCCAGCAGCCTCGGACAGGGGAATGGAGAAGAAAAACTGTTTTTT.

This sequence joins TRBV7-8 and TRBJ1-6; D uncertain. Trimming stripped 1 base from V and 10 bases from J, with 8 bases between. The CDR3 covers 13 residues. Germline-derived CDR1 and CDR2 are SGHVS and FQNEAQ. In DNA form, the CDR3 reads TGTGCCAGCAGCTTAGGAAGCGGATCACCCCTCCACTTT. Translated, it gives CASSLGSGSPLHF.

This clone was counted a single time. The CDR3 protein is CASSESPLLNEQYF. The CDR3 DNA reads as TGTGCCAGCAGTGAAAGCCCTCTTTTGAACGAGCAGTACTTC. The chain carries TRBV6-1 and TRBJ2-7; D is unresolved. The V gene's germline CDR1 is MNHNS and CDR2 SASEGT. This CDR3 contains 14 residues. V lost 2 bases, J lost 5 bases, and 13 bases lay in between.

This clone was observed once. The rearrangement joins TRBV15 to TRBJ1-5; D is undetermined. The CDR3 extends over 14 amino acids. The germline CDR1 and CDR2 sequences are LNHNV and YYDKDF (reference sequence). Trimming took off 2 bases at V and 6 bases at J, with 11 bases between the two ends. The CDR3 sequence: CATSRNMERQPQHF. The DNA for the CDR3 is TGTGCCACCAGCAGAAATATGGAGCGTCAGCCCCAGCATTTT.

J is TRBJ2-7 and V is TRBV24-1, with D hard to call. From germline, CDR1 is KGHDR and CDR2 SFDVKD. This CDR3 has 14 amino acids. V was pared by 3 bases and J by 1 base, with 9 bases between. DNA for the CDR3: TGTGCCACCAGTGATCCCCCCCGGTCCTACGAGCAGTACTTC. It yields the protein CATSDPPRSYEQYF.

The rearrangement links TRBV27 to TRBJ1-1; D not certain. Germline lookup yields CDR1 MNHEY and CDR2 SMNVEV (reference sequence). Between the trimmed V and J ends, which lost 2 bases and 5 bases, there was a span of 12 bases. This CDR3 region has 14 residues. The CDR3 loop is CASSLESPWTEAFF. CDR3 coding DNA: TGTGCCAGCAGTTTAGAGAGCCCGTGGACTGAAGCTTTCTTT.

The chain carries TRBV7-9 and TRBJ2-5; a weak D match, TRBD2 (6 bases). V lost 8 bases and J lost 2, with 12 bases in between. Per germline, CDR1 SEHNR and CDR2 FQNEAQ (reference sequence). CDR3 size: 13 residues. The DNA of the CDR3 is TGTGCCAGCTCAGGCGGGGTACAAGAGACCCAGTACTTC. Amino acids: CASSGGVQETQYF.

This chain uses TRBV5-1 with TRBJ1-2; TRBD1 matches 12 bases. This CDR3 has 16 amino acids. V lost 4 bases and J lost 0; bases outside the gene matches: 4. Germline-derived CDR1 and CDR2 are SGHRS and YFSETQ. This CDR3 reads CASSLGQGASNYGYTF. DNA of the CDR3: TGCGCCAGCAGCCTGGGACAGGGGGCATCTAACTATGGCTACACCTTC.

The chain joins TRBV18 to TRBJ2-1, with 10 bases that match TRBD2. CDR1 and CDR2 (germline): KGHSH, LQKENI. The CDR3 runs to 15 residues. The junction had 6 bases not matched to a gene; V was cut back by 5 bases and J by 5 bases. CDR3 sequence (DNA): TGTGCCAGCTCAGCTAGCGGGAGCTCACACAATGAGCAGTTCTTC. Translating it yields CASSASGSSHNEQFF.

This chain joins TRBV5-1 and TRBJ2-5, with a tentative D call TRBD2 (5 bases). V shed 0 bases and J shed 5 bases, with 11 bases lying between them. CDR1 is SGHRS, CDR2 YFSETQ, per germline. This CDR3 is 14 amino acids long. CDR3 in DNA: TGCGCCAGCAGCTTGGACACACCGGGGGAGACCCAGTACTTC. Protein: CASSLDTPGETQYF.

V is TRBV12-5 and J is TRBJ1-4, with D unresolved. The germline CDR1 and CDR2 sequences are LGHNT and FRNRAP. The CDR3 runs to 12 residues. V lost 1 base and J 13 bases, leaving 10 bases between the germline ends. The CDR3 coding sequence is TGTGCTAGTGGTTTGGCGGCGGGTGGACTGTTTTTT. Translation gives CASGLAAGGLFF. Complete variable domain (other parts from reference TRBV12-5 and TRBJ1-4): DARVTQTPRHKVTEMGQEVTMRCQPILGHNTVFWYRQTMMQGLELLAYFRNRAPLDDSGMPKDRFSAEMPDATLATLKIQPSEPRDSAVYFCASGLAAGGLFFGSGTQLSVL.

In its sample, this clone was seen a few times. V gene TRBV4-2 combines with J gene TRBJ2-2, with D tentatively TRBD2 (9 bases). The CDR3 runs 18 residues. Germline CDR1 reads LGHNA; CDR2 reads YNFKEQ. V was clipped by 5 bases and J by 2 bases, with 21 bases between them. Here the CDR3 DNA reads TGTGCCAGCAGCGAGGACAGGGATCTAGCGGGAAACACCGGGGAGCTGTTTTTT. Translation: CASSEDRDLAGNTGELFF.

The chain links TRBV6-2 or TRBV6-3 to TRBJ2-2, with TRBD2 matching over 9 bases. CDR3 size: 18 residues. Germline V gene lookup returns CDR1 MNHEY and CDR2 SVGEGT. J was trimmed by 6 bases and V by 2 bases; bases with no gene match: 13. CDR3 in DNA: TGTGCCAGCAGTTACCTTCGTTATGGAATAGCGGGGGCCGGGGAGCTGTTTTTT. Translated, it gives CASSYLRYGIAGAGELFF.

For this clone: The junction departs from the called germline gene at one end, perhaps through a read error. The chain recombines TRBV9 with TRBJ2-1; 7 bases are a match to TRBD2. CDR1 and CDR2 from the germline V gene are SGDLS and YYNGEE. The CDR3 covers 15 residues. The CDR3 nucleotides read TGTGCCGGCAGCGTAGAAGCGGGGAACTACAATGAGCAGTTCTTC. It is translated as CAGSVEAGNYNEQFF.

The chain combines TRBV2 with TRBJ1-5, with TRBD1 identical over 12 bases. The length of the CDR3 is 18 residues. CDR1 is SNHLY, CDR2 FYNNEI, per germline. V dropped 4 bases and J dropped 6; count of bases not matched to a gene: 13. The CDR3, as DNA: TGTGCCAGCAGTGGAGGGACAGGGGGCGTCGGTTTTACTCAGCCCCAGCATTTT. It codes for CASSGGTGGVGFTQPQHF.

This clone was picked up a small number of times. The gene calls are TRBV13 and TRBJ2-7; weak D call: TRBD2 (5 bases). This CDR3 is built from 14 residues. V lost 3 bases and J lost 3, with 12 bases in between. In germline, CDR1 is PRHDT, CDR2 FYEKMQ (reference sequence). In nucleotides, the CDR3 is TGTGCCAGCAGCTTCGACCGGGATGACTACGAGCAGTACTTC. It codes for CASSFDRDDYEQYF.

The chain combines TRBV7-2 with TRBJ2-3, with a weak D call TRBD1 (5 bases). The germline V gene encodes CDR1 SGHTA and CDR2 FQGNSA. The CDR3 loop spans 12 amino acids. V lost 3 bases, J lost 6 bases, and 7 bases lay in between. The CDR3 nucleotides read TGTGCCAGCAGCTTCAGGGTGGATACGCAGTATTTT. Translated, it gives CASSFRVDTQYF.

The chain joins TRBV6-6 to TRBJ2-1; D uncertain. Germline assignment: CDR1 MNHNY and CDR2 SVGAGI (reference sequence). This CDR3 contains 15 residues. The V and J ends lost 2 bases and 7 bases respectively, with 15 bases between them. CDR3 protein: CASSYASPEWNEQFF. CDR3 DNA: TGTGCCAGCAGTTACGCCTCCCCCGAGTGGAATGAGCAGTTCTTC.

The chain employs TRBV12-3 or TRBV12-4 and TRBJ1-1; D possibly corresponds to TRBD1 (5 bases). Deletions cut 4 bases from V and 5 bases from J, with 11 bases between. The CDR3 has 13 amino acids. CDR3 nucleotide sequence: TGTGCCAGCAGTTCCTGGGGCCGGACTGAAGCTTTCTTT. Translation gives CASSSWGRTEAFF.

The chain employs TRBV19 and TRBJ2-3, with 9 bases matching TRBD2. CDR1 and CDR2 (germline): LNHDA, SQIVND (reference sequence). J gave up 0 bases and V 5 bases, and 6 bases lay outside the gene matches. The CDR3 length is 16 residues. CDR3 amino acids: CASSFPSGASTDTQYF. The CDR3 DNA reads TGTGCCAGTAGTTTCCCTAGCGGGGCTAGCACAGATACGCAGTATTTT. The full variable domain, its missing parts supplied by reference TRBV19 and TRBJ2-3, is DGGITQSPKYLFRKEGQNVTLSCEQNLNHDAMYWYRQDPGQGLRLIYYSQIVNDFQKGDIAEGYSVSREKKESFPLTVTSAQKNPTAFYLCASSFPSGASTDTQYFGPGTRLTVL.

The chain has TRBV11-1 and TRBJ2-7; perhaps TRBD2 as D (5 bases). The CDR3 covers 14 residues. Trimming shortened V by 6 bases and J by 6 bases, and 18 bases separated the two germline ends. CDR1 is SGHAT, CDR2 FQDESV, per germline (reference sequence). The CDR3 spells CASSSGGHGLEQYF. The CDR3 DNA reads TGTGCCAGCAGTTCCGGAGGCCATGGGCTCGAGCAGTACTTC.

The chain couples TRBV5-5 to TRBJ1-2; D may be TRBD1 (5 bases). Germline lookup yields CDR1 SGHKS and CDR2 YYEKEE (reference sequence). Trimming pared 4 bases from V and 4 bases from J, leaving 8 bases between. The CDR3 sequence is 12 residues long. Here the CDR3 DNA reads TGTGCCAGCAGCAGAGACAGCTATGGCTACACCTTC. Translation: CASSRDSYGYTF.